Detailed here is one T cell receptor (beta chain). Its antigen remains unknown. PCR primers comprised 60 Vbeta and 13 Jbeta primers. This table comes from immunoSEQ multiplex PCR, and its TCRdb copy is limited to in-frame clones, with some not included. The repertoire holds roughly 200,000 clones, with about 88% as singletons. The data were obtained in a study of cytomegalovirus exposure and HLA in healthy donors. Study conclusions and caveats: Apart from CMV serostatus, no immune exposure information was available. The number of N-insertions in an Asian-associated ancestry cluster was reportedly below the approximately 700-donor mean in a later analysis. Some V segments could not be told apart, so they were left out, TRBV6-2 and TRBV6-3 among them.

This CDR3 is built from 16 residues. V lost 5 bases to trimming and J lost 8 bases; unmatched junction nucleotides: 13. Germline loops: CDR1 SGHAT, CDR2 FQNNGV. The chain joins TRBV11-2 to TRBJ1-3; 9 nucleotides line up with TRBD1. The sample was PBMCs. This sequence was found in a woman aged 25 to 45 in good health and CMV-seronegative. CDR3 DNA sequence: TGTGCCAGCAGCCAACTCGGGGGACAGGGTGGGGACACCATATATTTT. This sequence encodes CASSQLGGQGGDTIYF.